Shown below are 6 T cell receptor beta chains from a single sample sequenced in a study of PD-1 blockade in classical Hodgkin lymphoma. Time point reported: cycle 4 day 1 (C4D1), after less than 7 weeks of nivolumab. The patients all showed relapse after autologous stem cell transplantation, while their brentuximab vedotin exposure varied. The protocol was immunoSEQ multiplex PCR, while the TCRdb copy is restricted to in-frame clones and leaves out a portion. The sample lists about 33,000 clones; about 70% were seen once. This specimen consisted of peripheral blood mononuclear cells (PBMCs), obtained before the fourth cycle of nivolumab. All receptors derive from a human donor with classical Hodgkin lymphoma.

The CDR3 here is CASSLGLDSTDTQYF. CDR3 DNA sequence: TGTGCCAGCAGCCTGGGACTAGACAGCACAGATACGCAGTATTTT. The V gene is TRBV7-8, the J gene TRBJ2-3; 8 bases map to TRBD2. V dropped 5 bases and J dropped 0; count of bases not matched to a gene: 4. The V gene's germline CDR1 is SGHVS and CDR2 FQNEAQ. CDR3 length: 15 residues.

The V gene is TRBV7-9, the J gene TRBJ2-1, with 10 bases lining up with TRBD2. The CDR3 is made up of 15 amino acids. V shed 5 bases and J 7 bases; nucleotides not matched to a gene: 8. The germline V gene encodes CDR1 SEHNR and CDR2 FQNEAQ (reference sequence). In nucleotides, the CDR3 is TGTGCCAGCAGCGAGGGGCTAGCGGGAGCAAATGAGCAGTTCTTC. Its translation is CASSEGLAGANEQFF. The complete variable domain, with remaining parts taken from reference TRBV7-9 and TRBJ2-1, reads DTGVSQNPRHKITKRGQNVTFRCDPISEHNRLYWYRQTLGQGPEFLTYFQNEAQLEKSRLLSDRFSAERPKGSFSTLEIQRTEQGDSAMYLCASSEGLAGANEQFFGPGTRLTVL.

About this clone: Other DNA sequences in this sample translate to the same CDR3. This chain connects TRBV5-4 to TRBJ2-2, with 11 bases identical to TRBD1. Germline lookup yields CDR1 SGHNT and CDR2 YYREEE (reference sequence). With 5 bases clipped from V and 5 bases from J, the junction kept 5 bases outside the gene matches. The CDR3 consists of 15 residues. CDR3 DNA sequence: TGTGCCAGCAGGCGGGACAGGGGGGTAACCGGGGAGCTGTTTTTT. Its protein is CASRRDRGVTGELFF.

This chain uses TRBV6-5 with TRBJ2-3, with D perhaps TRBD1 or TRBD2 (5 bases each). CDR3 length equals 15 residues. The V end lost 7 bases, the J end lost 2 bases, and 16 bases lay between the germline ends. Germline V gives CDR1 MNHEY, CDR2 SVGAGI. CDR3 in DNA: TGTGCCAGCAATCTCGGGGCAGCCACCACAGATACGCAGTATTTT. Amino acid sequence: CASNLGAATTDTQYF.

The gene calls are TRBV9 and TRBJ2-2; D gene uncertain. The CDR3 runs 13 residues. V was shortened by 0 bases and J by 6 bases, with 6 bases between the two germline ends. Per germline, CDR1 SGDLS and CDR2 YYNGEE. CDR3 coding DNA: TGTGCCAGCAGCGTAGTCTCGGCCGGGGAGCTGTTTTTT. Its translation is CASSVVSAGELFF.

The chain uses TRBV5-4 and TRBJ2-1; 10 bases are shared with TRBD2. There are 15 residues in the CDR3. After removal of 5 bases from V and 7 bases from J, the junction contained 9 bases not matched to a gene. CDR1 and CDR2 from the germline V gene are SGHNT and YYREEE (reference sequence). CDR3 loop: CASRPSGGAVNEQFF. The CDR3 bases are TGTGCCAGCAGACCGAGCGGGGGGGCCGTGAATGAGCAGTTCTTC.